Following are 7 T cell receptor beta chains from one sample sequenced in a study of blood T cell repertoires in COVID-19. Data came from immunoSEQ multiplex PCR; TCRdb stores just in-frame clones and leaves some out. Of tens of thousands of clones listed, about nine tenths are singletons. Sequencing was performed on peripheral blood. The origin of the receptors is a human donor with active COVID-19. The donor label of this sample is uncertain.

This chain uses TRBV10-1 with TRBJ2-2; D perhaps matches TRBD1 (6 bases). V lost 0 bases and J 6 bases, leaving 14 bases between the germline ends. This CDR3 spans 16 amino acids. CDR1 and CDR2 from the germline V gene are WNHNN and SYGVQD (reference sequence). CDR3 amino acids: CASSESSLQGSGELFF. CDR3 DNA sequence: TGCGCCAGCAGTGAGTCGTCCTTACAGGGATCCGGGGAGCTGTTTTTT.

The rearrangement links TRBV19 to TRBJ1-5, with a possible D match to TRBD1 (6 bases). Germline CDR1 and CDR2: LNHDA and SQIVND (reference sequence). The germline V and J ends were trimmed by 5 bases and 9 bases, with 17 bases remaining between them. The CDR3 has 14 residues. The CDR3 sequence: CASSPSGGKSPQHF. CDR3 bases: TGTGCCAGTAGTCCTTCGGGGGGCAAGTCGCCCCAGCATTTT.

The CDR3 is CAIRPDTYNEQFF. CDR3 sequence (DNA): TGTGCCATCAGACCCGACACCTACAATGAGCAGTTCTTC. This chain links TRBV10-3 with TRBJ2-1; no clear D. CDR1 ENHRY and CDR2 SYGVKD come from the germline V gene. Trimming removed 6 bases from V and 2 bases from J, with 8 bases in between. CDR3 length: 13 residues.

This chain joins TRBV24-1 and TRBJ1-2; D gene uncertain. Per the germline V gene, CDR1 is KGHDR and CDR2 is SFDVKD. The CDR3 spans 15 residues. V was shortened by 1 base and J by 7 bases, with 15 bases between the two germline ends. The CDR3 loop reads CATSDLSLDGGGYTF. CDR3 DNA: TGTGCCACCAGTGATTTAAGCCTGGATGGAGGTGGCTACACCTTC.

The gene calls are TRBV28 and TRBJ2-1; D perhaps matches TRBD2 (6 bases). Per the germline V gene, CDR1 is MDHEN and CDR2 is SYDVKM. The CDR3 is 14 amino acids. With 6 bases removed from V and 7 bases from J, the gap between germline ends came to 16 bases. CDR3 region: CASRTGGPRNEQFF. The CDR3 DNA is TGTGCCAGCAGGACTGGAGGGCCTAGGAATGAGCAGTTCTTC.

This chain connects TRBV28 to TRBJ2-2; perhaps TRBD2 as D (5 bases). Trimming removed 8 bases from V and 6 bases from J, with 16 bases in between. Germline CDR1 is MDHEN and CDR2 is SYDVKM. The CDR3 is 14 amino acids. As DNA, the CDR3 is TGTGCCAGCTTGACATCCTTAGCGCCCGGGGAGCTGTTTTTT. Protein: CASLTSLAPGELFF.

The V and J genes are TRBV7-2 and TRBJ2-5; D is ambiguous. The CDR3 loop spans 15 amino acids. V was clipped by 1 base and J by 5 bases, with 14 bases between them. Looked up from germline, CDR1 is SGHTA and CDR2 is FQGNSA. CDR3 in amino acids: CASSLVRFPGETQYF. The CDR3 DNA reads TGTGCCAGCAGCTTAGTTCGGTTCCCGGGTGAGACCCAGTACTTC.